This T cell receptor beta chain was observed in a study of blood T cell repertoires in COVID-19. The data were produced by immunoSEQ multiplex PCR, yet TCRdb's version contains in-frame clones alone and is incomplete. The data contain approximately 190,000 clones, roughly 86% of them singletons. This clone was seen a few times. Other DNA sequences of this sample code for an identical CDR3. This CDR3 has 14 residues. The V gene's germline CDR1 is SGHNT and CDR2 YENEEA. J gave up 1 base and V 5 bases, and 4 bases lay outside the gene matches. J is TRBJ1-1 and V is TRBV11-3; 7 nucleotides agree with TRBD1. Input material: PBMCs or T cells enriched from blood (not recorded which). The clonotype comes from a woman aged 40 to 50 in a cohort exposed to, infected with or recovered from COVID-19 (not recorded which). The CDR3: CASSLRQGNTEAFF. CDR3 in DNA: TGTGCCAGCAGCCTGCGACAGGGGAACACTGAAGCTTTCTTT.